The 4 T cell receptor beta chains below come from one sample, sequenced in a study of T-cell memory formation after mild COVID-19. TCRdb fed the 5' RACE reads into MiXCR, producing one record per CDR3 protein. The data contain 350,000 to 400,000 distinct CDR3 sequences, approximately 15% of them singletons. The sequencing sample was made of PBMCs or a T cell subset sorted from them (not recorded which). These receptors were collected from a man between 18 and 35 years old who had mild COVID-19 (a few samples of this study predate the infection). Cell type and time point are not known.

The V and J genes are TRBV9 and TRBJ2-3, with 7 bases lining up with TRBD2. The V and J ends lost 4 bases and 2 bases, in that order; junction bases with no gene match: 10. The CDR3 is made up of 16 amino acids. Germline V gene lookup returns CDR1 SGDLS and CDR2 YYNGEE. CDR3 protein: CASSRRRSGATDTQYF. The CDR3 nucleotides read TGTGCCAGCAGCAGACGACGGAGCGGGGCCACAGATACGCAGTATTTT.

This clonotype came up a few times. The chain has TRBV12-3 or TRBV12-4 and TRBJ2-2; D is possibly TRBD1 or TRBD2 (5 bases each). Deletions cut 6 bases from V and 3 bases from J, with 14 bases between. This CDR3 contains 15 residues. In nucleotides, the CDR3 is TGTGCCAGCAGACCCGGGACCTTATACACCGGGGAGCTGTTTTTT. This gives the protein CASRPGTLYTGELFF.

This clonotype appeared many times. The genes are TRBV5-1 and TRBJ1-2, with a possible D match to TRBD1 (5 bases). V gave up 0 bases and J gave up 4 bases, with 13 bases separating them. Germline-derived CDR1 and CDR2 are SGHRS and YFSETQ. This CDR3 has 15 residues. The CDR3 loop is CASSLESGSFYGYTF. The CDR3 nucleotides are TGCGCCAGCAGCTTGGAGTCAGGGAGTTTCTATGGCTACACCTTC.

The chain carries TRBV20-1 and TRBJ1-5, with 8 bases aligning to TRBD1. V lost 6 bases and J lost 6; bases outside the gene matches: 13. This CDR3 contains 15 residues. The V gene's germline CDR1 is DFQATT and CDR2 SNEGSKA (reference sequence). CDR3 region: CSAVAPDRGSQPQHF. The CDR3 DNA reads TGCAGTGCCGTCGCCCCCGACAGGGGAAGTCAGCCCCAGCATTTT.